This T cell receptor (beta chain) appears in the sequencing data of a study of identical twins. Study conclusions and caveats: The models systematically underestimated how much out-of-frame TCR alpha was shared in monozygotic twins. In drawing conclusions, the study used cross-sectional statistical analysis and did not follow the same donors.

The CDR3 contains 13 residues. With 0 bases removed from V and 8 bases from J, the gap between germline ends came to 10 bases. Germline values: CDR1 SEHNR, CDR2 FQNEAQ (reference sequence). A single count supports this clonotype. Antigen unknown. TCRdb re-analysed the 5' RACE reads in MiXCR, keeping a single row per CDR3 protein. The sample shows 1.5 million to 2 million distinct CDR3 sequences, about 30% of them seen only once. This TCR came from a newborn girl in good health. The gene calls are TRBV7-9 and TRBJ1-2; D not certain. The sample was cord blood. Here the CDR3 DNA reads TGTGCCAGCAGCTTAGCCCACGGTGACGGCTACACCTTC. It is translated as CASSLAHGDGYTF.